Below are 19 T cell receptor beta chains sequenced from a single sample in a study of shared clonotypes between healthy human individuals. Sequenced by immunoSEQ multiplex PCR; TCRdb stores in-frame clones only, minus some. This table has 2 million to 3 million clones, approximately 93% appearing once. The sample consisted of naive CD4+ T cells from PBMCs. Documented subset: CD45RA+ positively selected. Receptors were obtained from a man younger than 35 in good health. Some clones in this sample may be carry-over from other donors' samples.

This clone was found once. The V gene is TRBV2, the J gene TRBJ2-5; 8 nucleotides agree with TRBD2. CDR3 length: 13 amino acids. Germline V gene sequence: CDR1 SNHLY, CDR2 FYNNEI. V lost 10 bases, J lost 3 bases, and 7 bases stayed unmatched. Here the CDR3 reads CATQREIEETQYF. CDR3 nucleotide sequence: TGTGCCACGCAGCGGGAGATTGAAGAGACCCAGTACTTC.

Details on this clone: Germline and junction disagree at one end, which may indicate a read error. The CDR3 protein is CASSRGREGPSVDF. CDR3 DNA: TGTGCCAGTAGTAGGGGCAGGGAAGGGCCCTCTGTGGACTTC. The chain has TRBV19 and TRBJ2-5; D might be TRBD1 (5 bases). The length of the CDR3 is 14 residues. Germline V CDR1 and CDR2: LNHDA, SQIVND (reference sequence).

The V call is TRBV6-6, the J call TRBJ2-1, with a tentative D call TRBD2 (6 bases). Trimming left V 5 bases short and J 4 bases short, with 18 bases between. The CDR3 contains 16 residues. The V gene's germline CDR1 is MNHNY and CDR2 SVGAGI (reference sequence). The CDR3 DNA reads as TGTGCCAGCAGTACACCCCAGGGAGGCGGGTACAATGAGCAGTTCTTC. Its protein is CASSTPQGGGYNEQFF.

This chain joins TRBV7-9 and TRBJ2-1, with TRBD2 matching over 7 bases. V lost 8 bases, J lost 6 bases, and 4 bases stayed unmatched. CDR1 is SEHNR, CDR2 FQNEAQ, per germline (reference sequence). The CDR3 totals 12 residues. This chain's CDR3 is CASGRALNEQFF. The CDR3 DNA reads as TGTGCCAGCGGGAGGGCCCTCAATGAGCAGTTCTTC.

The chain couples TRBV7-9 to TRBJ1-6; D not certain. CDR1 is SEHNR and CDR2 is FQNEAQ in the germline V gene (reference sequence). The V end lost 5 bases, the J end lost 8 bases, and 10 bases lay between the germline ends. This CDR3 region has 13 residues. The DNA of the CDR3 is TGTGCCAGCAGCGCTCAAACGGATTCACCCCTCCACTTT. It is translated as CASSAQTDSPLHF.

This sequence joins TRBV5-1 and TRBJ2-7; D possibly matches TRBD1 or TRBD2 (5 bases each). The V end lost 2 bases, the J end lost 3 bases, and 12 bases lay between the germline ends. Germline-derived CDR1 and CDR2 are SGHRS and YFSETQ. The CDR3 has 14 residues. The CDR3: CASSFGGAFYEQYF. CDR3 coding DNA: TGCGCCAGCAGCTTTGGGGGAGCCTTCTACGAGCAGTACTTC.

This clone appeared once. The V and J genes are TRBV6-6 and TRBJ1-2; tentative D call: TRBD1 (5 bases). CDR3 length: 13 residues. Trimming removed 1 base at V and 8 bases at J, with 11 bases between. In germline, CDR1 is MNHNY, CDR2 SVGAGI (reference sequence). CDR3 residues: CASSYYGAGGYTF. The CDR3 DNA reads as TGTGCCAGCAGTTACTACGGGGCAGGAGGCTACACCTTC.

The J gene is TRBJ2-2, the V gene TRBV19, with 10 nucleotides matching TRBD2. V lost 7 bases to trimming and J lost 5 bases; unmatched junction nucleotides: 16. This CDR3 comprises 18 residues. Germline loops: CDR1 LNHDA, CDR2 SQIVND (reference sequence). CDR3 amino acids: CASTTLRASGRGTGELFF. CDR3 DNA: TGTGCCAGTACCACCCTCCGGGCTAGCGGGAGAGGGACCGGGGAGCTGTTTTTT.

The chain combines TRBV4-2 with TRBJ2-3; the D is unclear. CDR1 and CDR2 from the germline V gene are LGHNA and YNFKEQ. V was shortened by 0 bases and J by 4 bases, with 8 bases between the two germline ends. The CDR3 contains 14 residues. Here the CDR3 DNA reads TGTGCCAGCAGCCAAGATCTCGGCGCAGATACGCAGTATTTT. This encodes CASSQDLGADTQYF.

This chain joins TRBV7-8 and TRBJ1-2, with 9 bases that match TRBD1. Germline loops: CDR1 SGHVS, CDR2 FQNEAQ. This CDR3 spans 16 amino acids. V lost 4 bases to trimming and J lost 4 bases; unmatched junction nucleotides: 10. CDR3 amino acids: CASSSGQGRGIYGYTF. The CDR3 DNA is TGTGCCAGCAGCTCCGGACAGGGGAGGGGAATCTATGGCTACACCTTC.

CDR3 nucleotides: TGTGCCAGCAGCGCATCGATTGTCGTGGGAGTCTTCACCGGGGAGCTGTTTTTT. It specifies CASSASIVVGVFTGELFF. This chain connects TRBV9 to TRBJ2-2; tentative D call: TRBD2 (5 bases). The V and J ends lost 3 bases and 4 bases respectively, with 22 bases between them. Germline assignment: CDR1 SGDLS and CDR2 YYNGEE. This CDR3 spans 18 amino acids.

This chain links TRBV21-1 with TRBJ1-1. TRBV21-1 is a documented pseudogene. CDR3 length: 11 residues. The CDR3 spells CASSKGTEAFF. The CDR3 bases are TGTGCCAGCAGCAAAGGTACTGAAGCTTTCTTT.

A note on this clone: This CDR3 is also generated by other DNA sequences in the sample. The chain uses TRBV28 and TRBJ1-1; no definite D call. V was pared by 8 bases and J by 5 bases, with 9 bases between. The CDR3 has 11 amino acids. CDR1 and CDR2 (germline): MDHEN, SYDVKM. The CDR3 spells CASSRGTEAFF. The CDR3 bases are TGTGCCAGCTCCCGGGGTACTGAAGCTTTCTTT.

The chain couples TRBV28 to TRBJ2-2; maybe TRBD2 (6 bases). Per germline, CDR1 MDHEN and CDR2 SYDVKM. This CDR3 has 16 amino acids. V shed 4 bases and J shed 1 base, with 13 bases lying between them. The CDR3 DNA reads TGTGCCAGCAGTTCCTGGGGGGACGGGAACACCGGGGAGCTGTTTTTT. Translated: CASSSWGDGNTGELFF.

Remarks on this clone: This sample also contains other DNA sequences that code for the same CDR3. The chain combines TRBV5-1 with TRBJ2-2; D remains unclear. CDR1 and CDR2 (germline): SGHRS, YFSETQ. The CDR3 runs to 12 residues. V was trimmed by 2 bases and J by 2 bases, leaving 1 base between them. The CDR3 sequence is CASSFNTGELFF. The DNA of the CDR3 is TGCGCCAGCAGCTTTAACACCGGGGAGCTGTTTTTT.

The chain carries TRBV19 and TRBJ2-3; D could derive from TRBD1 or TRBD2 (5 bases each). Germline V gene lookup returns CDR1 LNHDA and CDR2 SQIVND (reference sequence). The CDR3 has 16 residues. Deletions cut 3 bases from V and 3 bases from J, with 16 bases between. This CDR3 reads CASSIGRDLSTDTQYF. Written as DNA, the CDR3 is TGTGCCAGTAGTATCGGCCGGGACCTCTCAACAGATACGCAGTATTTT.

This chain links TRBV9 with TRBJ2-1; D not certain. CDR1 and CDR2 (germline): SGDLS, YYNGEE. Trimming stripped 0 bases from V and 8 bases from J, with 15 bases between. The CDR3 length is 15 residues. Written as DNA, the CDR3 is TGTGCCAGCAGCGTAGTGGGGATACCCCCCTATGAGCAGTTCTTC. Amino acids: CASSVVGIPPYEQFF.

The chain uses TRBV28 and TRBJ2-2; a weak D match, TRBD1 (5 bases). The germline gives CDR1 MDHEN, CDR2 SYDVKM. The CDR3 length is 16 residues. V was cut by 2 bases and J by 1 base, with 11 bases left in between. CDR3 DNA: TGTGCCAGCAGTTTACATTTGGGGCAGAACACCGGGGAGCTGTTTTTT. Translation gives CASSLHLGQNTGELFF. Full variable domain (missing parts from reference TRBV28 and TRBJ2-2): DVKVTQSSRYLVKRTGEKVFLECVQDMDHENMFWYRQDPGLGLRLIYFSYDVKMKEKGDIPEGYSVSREKKERFSLILESASTNQTSMYLCASSLHLGQNTGELFFGEGSRLTVL.

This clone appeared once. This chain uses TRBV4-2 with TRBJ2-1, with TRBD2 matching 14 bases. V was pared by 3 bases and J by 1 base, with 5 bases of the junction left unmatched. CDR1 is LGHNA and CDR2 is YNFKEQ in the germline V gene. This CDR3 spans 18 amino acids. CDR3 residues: CASSQKGTSGGSYNEQFF. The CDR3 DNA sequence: TGTGCCAGCAGCCAGAAAGGGACTAGCGGGGGTTCCTACAATGAGCAGTTCTTC.